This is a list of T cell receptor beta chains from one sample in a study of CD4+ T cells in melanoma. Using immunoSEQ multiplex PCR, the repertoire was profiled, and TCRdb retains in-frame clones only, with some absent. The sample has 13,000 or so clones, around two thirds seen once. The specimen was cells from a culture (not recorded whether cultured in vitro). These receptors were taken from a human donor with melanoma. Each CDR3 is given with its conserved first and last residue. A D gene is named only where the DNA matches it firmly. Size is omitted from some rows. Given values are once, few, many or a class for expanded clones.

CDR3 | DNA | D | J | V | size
CAWDIRGPGNTIYF | TGTGCCTGGGACATCAGGGGGCCTGGAAACACCATATATTTT | TRBD1 | TRBJ1-3 | TRBV30 | once
CASRWEGDTEAFF | TGTGCCAGCAGGTGGGAGGGGGACACTGAAGCTTTCTTT | NA | TRBJ1-1 | TRBV6-6 | once
CASSSNRNSPLHF | TGTGCCAGCAGTTCCAACAGAAATTCACCCCTCCACTTT | NA | TRBJ1-6 | TRBV6-5 | few
CATSSANVLELFF | TGTGCCACCAGCAGCGCGAATGTATTGGAGCTGTTTTTT | NA | TRBJ2-2 | TRBV15 | NA
CAWRVSTDTQYF | TGTGCCTGGAGGGTAAGCACAGATACGCAGTATTTT | NA | TRBJ2-3 | TRBV30 | NA
CASSTMGGESNQPQHF | TGTGCCAGTAGCACCATGGGGGGGGAAAGCAATCAGCCCCAGCATTTT | NA | TRBJ1-5 | TRBV19 | NA
CASSPRTGTGELFF | TGTGCCAGCAGCCCGAGGACGGGGACCGGGGAGCTGTTTTTT | NA | TRBJ2-2 | TRBV5-4 | NA
CAISVGQGHYEQYF | TGTGCCATCAGCGTGGGACAGGGGCACTACGAGCAGTACTTC | TRBD1 | TRBJ2-7 | TRBV10-3 | NA
CASSRGLGVNTEAFF | TGCGCCAGCAGCCGGGGGTTAGGGGTCAACACTGAAGCTTTCTTT | NA | TRBJ1-1 | TRBV5-1 | NA
CASSLFPGSGETQYF | TGTGCCAGCAGCTTGTTCCCGGGATCGGGCGAGACCCAGTACTTC | NA | TRBJ2-5 | TRBV5-4 | NA
CASSSNLGTSGGGGTQYF | TGTGCCAGCAGCTCAAACCTCGGGACTAGCGGGGGGGGAGGTACGCAGTATTTT | TRBD2 | TRBJ2-3 | TRBV7-9 | NA
CASSPYRTYSGANVLTF | TGTGCCAGCTCACCATACAGGACGTACTCTGGGGCCAACGTCCTGACTTTC | NA | TRBJ2-6 | TRBV18 | NA
CASSHHDPLKAFF | TGCGCCAGCAGCCACCACGATCCGCTCAAAGCTTTCTTT | NA | TRBJ1-1 | TRBV4-1 | few
CASSYSTVAEQYF | TGTGCCAGCAGTTACTCGACGGTAGCCGAGCAGTACTTC | NA | TRBJ2-7 | TRBV6-5 | NA
CASSWDGTGGNEKLLF | TGCGCCAGCAGCTGGGACGGGACAGGGGGGAATGAAAAACTGCTTTTT | TRBD1 | TRBJ1-4 | TRBV5-1 | NA
CASSSYGHLNEADTQYF | TGTGCCAGCAGTTCCTACGGACATTTGAACGAAGCAGATACGCAGTATTTT | NA | TRBJ2-3 | TRBV14 | NA
CASSAPKWTGNTGELFF | TGTGCCAGCAGTGCACCAAAGTGGACAGGGAACACCGGGGAGCTGTTTTTT | TRBD1 | TRBJ2-2 | TRBV27 | NA
CATRTSGVQETQYF | TGTGCCACCCGGACTAGCGGAGTCCAAGAGACCCAGTACTTC | TRBD2 | TRBJ2-5 | TRBV19 | NA
CASSLVQGSAGNTIYF | TGTGCCAGCAGCTTAGTGCAGGGCTCGGCTGGAAACACCATATATTTT | NA | TRBJ1-3 | TRBV11-2 | NA
CASSIVEQGMNTEAFF | TGTGCCAGTAGTATCGTCGAACAGGGGATGAACACTGAAGCTTTCTTT | TRBD1 | TRBJ1-1 | TRBV19 | NA
CASGLVSPSHRHNYGYTF | TGTGCTAGTGGTTTGGTATCCCCCAGCCACCGACATAACTATGGCTACACCTTC | NA | TRBJ1-2 | TRBV12-5 | few
CASSPSLGGAHNEQFF | TGTGCCAGCTCACCATCCCTGGGAGGCGCCCACAATGAGCAGTTCTTC | NA | TRBJ2-1 | TRBV18 | NA
CASRRGNNQPQHF | TGTGCCAGCAGACGTGGTAACAATCAGCCCCAGCATTTT | NA | TRBJ1-5 | TRBV7-8 | NA
CASSLGHGGAEAFF | TGCGCCAGCAGTCTAGGACACGGGGGCGCTGAAGCTTTCTTT | NA | TRBJ1-1 | TRBV5-1 | NA
CASSSHRVGSGNTIYF | TGTGCCAGCAGTTCCCACAGGGTTGGTTCTGGAAACACCATATATTTT | NA | TRBJ1-3 | TRBV27 | once
CASSLTGKGADGYTF | TGTGCCAGCAGCTTGACGGGGAAGGGGGCAGATGGCTACACCTTC | TRBD1 | TRBJ1-2 | TRBV4-2 | once
CASGMTTKGVAFF | TGCGCCAGCGGGATGACAACTAAAGGTGTAGCTTTCTTT | NA | TRBJ1-1 | TRBV10-2 | NA
CASRRQGGLYEQYF | TGTGCCAGCAGAAGACAGGGAGGGTTGTACGAGCAGTACTTC | NA | TRBJ2-7 | TRBV5-6 | NA
CASSRLTGLNQPQHF | TGCGCCAGCAGCCGTCTTACAGGGTTAAATCAGCCCCAGCATTTT | NA | TRBJ1-5 | TRBV4-1 | NA
CASSSWPSAPLHF | TGTGCCAGCAGTTCGTGGCCGTCGGCACCCCTCCACTTT | NA | TRBJ1-6 | TRBV27 | NA